Listed below are T cell receptor beta chains from one sample, sequenced in a study of chemoradiotherapy in HPV16-positive cancers. Here immunoSEQ multiplex PCR was the method, and the copy in TCRdb shows in-frame clones only, minus some. This sample has about 32,000 clones, with 88% found just once. Specimen: blood, collected from a patient who underwent chemoradiotherapy. The receptor source for this set is a human donor with HPV-associated anogenital cancer. Both conserved end residues are part of each CDR3. A D gene is named only where the DNA matches it firmly. Expanded clones get a size class; other rows say once, few or many, or leave the size out.

size	V	D	J	DNA	CDR3
NA	TRBV25-1	NA	TRBJ2-3	TGTGCCAGCAGGGTTCCGGGGACAGATACGCAGTATTTT	CASRVPGTDTQYF
NA	TRBV6-6	NA	TRBJ1-1	TGTGCCAGCAGACGAGACAGCCAGAACACTGAAGCTTTCTTT	CASRRDSQNTEAFF
NA	TRBV2	TRBD1	TRBJ1-6	TGTGCCAGCAGGGGACAGCTAAATTCACCCCTCCACTTT	CASRGQLNSPLHF
NA	TRBV6-6	NA	TRBJ1-3	TGTGCCAGCAGGGGGAGACTCAACTCTGGAAACACCATATATTTT	CASRGRLNSGNTIYF
NA	TRBV19	NA	TRBJ1-6	TGTGCCAGTAGTATAAGCGGTGGGACCGGCAATTCACCCCTCCACTTT	CASSISGGTGNSPLHF
NA	TRBV27	NA	TRBJ1-2	TGTGCCAGCCGGTACAGGGAGTCCTACTATGGCTACACCTTC	CASRYRESYYGYTF
NA	TRBV28	NA	TRBJ2-7	TGTGCCAGCAGTCCCCCCCCGGGGGTTGGCGAGCAGTACTTC	CASSPPPGVGEQYF
NA	TRBV7-7	TRBD2	TRBJ2-1	TGTGCTAGCAGCCTCAGGGAGGGTACGTTCAATGAGCAGTTCTTC	CASSLREGTFNEQFF
NA	TRBV15	TRBD2	TRBJ2-3	TGTGCCACCAGCAGACTAGCGGGAGCTACAGATACGCAGTATTTT	CATSRLAGATDTQYF
NA	TRBV7-9	NA	TRBJ1-1	TGTGCCAGCAGCTTAGCAAGGGTGGAGGGCACTGAAGCTTTCTTT	CASSLARVEGTEAFF
NA	TRBV4-1	NA	TRBJ1-4	TGCGCCAGCAACCTGGGGGGAGTTAATGAAAAACTGTTTTTT	CASNLGGVNEKLFF
NA	TRBV6-5	TRBD1	TRBJ1-1	TGTGCCAGCAGTTTGGGACAGTTGAACACTGAAGCTTTCTTT	CASSLGQLNTEAFF
NA	TRBV10-2	NA	TRBJ2-7	TGCGCCAGCACCCGAACCGGCAGCGGTAGCTCCTACGAGCAGTACTTC	CASTRTGSGSSYEQYF
NA	TRBV10-2	NA	TRBJ1-5	TGCGCCAGCGGAGTAGACAATCAGCCCCAGCATTTT	CASGVDNQPQHF
NA	TRBV7-9	TRBD2	TRBJ2-4	TGTGCCAGCAGCATTAGCGGGAGTGTGTCCAAAAACATTCAGTACTTC	CASSISGSVSKNIQYF
few	TRBV5-1	TRBD1	TRBJ1-2	TGCGCCAGCAGCTTCAACAGGGGTGGTGGCTACACCTTC	CASSFNRGGGYTF
once	TRBV14	NA	TRBJ1-1	TGTGCCAGCAGCCCGACTCCACGGAACACTGAAGCTTTCTTT	CASSPTPRNTEAFF
NA	TRBV10-3	NA	TRBJ1-1	TGTGCCATCAGTGAGGGCTGGACAGAAAAGAACACTGAAGCTTTCTTT	CAISEGWTEKNTEAFF
NA	TRBV5-1	TRBD2	TRBJ2-3	TGCGCCAGCAGCTTGGTTGGGCGGGGGGATACAGATACGCAGTATTTT	CASSLVGRGDTDTQYF
once	TRBV2	NA	TRBJ1-4	TGTGCCACCGGACAGTCTAATGAAAAACTGTTTTTT	CATGQSNEKLFF
NA	TRBV11-2	TRBD1	TRBJ1-6	TGTGCCAGCAGCGCGGGGACAGGCAATTCACCCCTCCACTTT	CASSAGTGNSPLHF
NA	TRBV6-6	TRBD1	TRBJ1-4	TGTGCCAGCAGTCAAACCGGGACAGGGGGAGAAAAACTGTTTTTT	CASSQTGTGGEKLFF
NA	TRBV5-1	NA	TRBJ1-1	TGCGCCAGCAGCTTGGGCGGGATTTCGAGTCCGGCTTTCTTT	CASSLGGISSPAFF
few	TRBV11-3	NA	TRBJ2-1	TGTGCCAGCAGCTTAGGGGGATCTTCCTACAATGAGCAGTTCTTC	CASSLGGSSYNEQFF
NA	TRBV6-6	NA	TRBJ1-3	TGTGCCAGTTTAACTGGAAACACCATATATTTT	CASLTGNTIYF
NA	TRBV15	TRBD1	TRBJ1-2	TGTGCCACCAGCCCAGGGGGCGAACCCTATGGCTACACCTTC	CATSPGGEPYGYTF
NA	TRBV11-3	TRBD2	TRBJ2-7	TGTGCCAGCAGCTTAATTCAAGAGACTAGCGGGGGAGTTCGCTTC	CASSLIQETSGGVRF